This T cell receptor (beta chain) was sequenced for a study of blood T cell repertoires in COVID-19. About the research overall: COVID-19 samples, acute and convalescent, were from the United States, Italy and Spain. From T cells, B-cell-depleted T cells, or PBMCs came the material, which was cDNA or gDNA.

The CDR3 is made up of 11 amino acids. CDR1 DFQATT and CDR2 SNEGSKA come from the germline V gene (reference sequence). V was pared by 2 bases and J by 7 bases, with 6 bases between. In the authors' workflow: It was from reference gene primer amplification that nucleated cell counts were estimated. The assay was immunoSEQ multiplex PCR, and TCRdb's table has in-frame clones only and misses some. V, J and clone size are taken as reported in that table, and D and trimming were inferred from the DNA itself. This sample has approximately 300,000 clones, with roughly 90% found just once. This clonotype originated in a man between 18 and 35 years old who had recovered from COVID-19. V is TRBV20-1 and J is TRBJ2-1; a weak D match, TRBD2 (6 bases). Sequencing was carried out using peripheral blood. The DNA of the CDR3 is TGCAGTGCTAGACTAGCGAATGAGCAGTTCTTC. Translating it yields CSARLANEQFF.